This T cell receptor (beta chain) was profiled in a study of T-cell reconstitution after alpha-beta-depleted transplantation in children. TCRbeta library preparation incorporated unique molecular identifiers. TCRdb redid the calling of the PCR reads with MiXCR, one entry per CDR3 protein. The data hold about 500,000 distinct CDR3 sequences, with approximately 30% observed a single time. V was shortened by 5 bases and J by 1 base, with 14 bases between the two germline ends. Per germline, CDR1 SGHVS and CDR2 FNYEAQ. The CDR3 has 15 amino acids. The sequencing used PBMCs from the stem cell graft donor, collected from the stem cell graft. This sequence was found in a human donor who donated a stem cell graft to a child with aplastic anemia. The chain joins TRBV7-6 to TRBJ1-1; perhaps TRBD1 as D (5 bases). CDR3 residues: CASSGQGVGNTEAFF. The CDR3 region has the DNA TGTGCCAGCAGCGGCCAGGGAGTAGGGAACACTGAAGCTTTCTTT.